This passage covers 15 T cell receptor beta chains from one sample sequenced in a study of blood T cell repertoires in COVID-19. This table comes from immunoSEQ multiplex PCR, and its TCRdb copy is limited to in-frame clones, with some not included. The sample consists of 210,000 or so clones, 90% of them appearing once. Sequences were obtained from peripheral blood. All receptors come from a man in his forties or fifties with acute or convalescent COVID-19.

The CDR3 coding sequence is TGTGCCAGCAGCCCTCTGGGGGGGTGGGGTACCGGGGAGCTGTTTTTT. It yields the protein CASSPLGGWGTGELFF. The chain links TRBV28 to TRBJ2-2; 7 bases fit TRBD2. The germline gives CDR1 MDHEN, CDR2 SYDVKM. The CDR3 is 16 residues long. The V and J ends lost 6 bases and 5 bases, in that order; junction bases with no gene match: 12.

J is TRBJ1-2 and V is TRBV30, with 7 bases aligning to TRBD1. CDR3 length: 16 amino acids. V was pared by 0 bases and J by 4 bases, with 11 bases of the junction left unmatched. Germline lookup yields CDR1 GTSNPN and CDR2 SVGIG (reference sequence). The CDR3 DNA follows: TGTGCCTGGAGTGTAGGCCACAGGGGATTGAGCTATGGCTACACCTTC. Translation gives CAWSVGHRGLSYGYTF.

The chain is built from TRBV6-5 and TRBJ1-2; D unclear. The germline gives CDR1 MNHEY, CDR2 SVGAGI. Trimming pared 9 bases from V and 4 bases from J, leaving 9 bases between. This CDR3 has 11 residues. The CDR3 reads CASSILYGYTF. CDR3 bases: TGTGCCAGTTCCATACTCTATGGCTACACCTTC.

The rearrangement joins TRBV9 to TRBJ2-7; TRBD2 agrees at 12 bases. The CDR3 length is 18 residues. Germline V lookup: CDR1 SGDLS, CDR2 YYNGEE. The J segment lost 0 bases and the V segment lost 0 bases, leaving 7 bases of the junction unmatched. The CDR3 region is CASSVEGLAGSHSYEQYF. The CDR3 DNA sequence: TGTGCCAGCAGCGTAGAAGGACTAGCGGGATCTCACTCCTACGAGCAGTACTTC.

The V and J genes are TRBV9 and TRBJ1-1; D not resolved. V lost 4 bases and J 4 bases, leaving 14 bases between the germline ends. Germline V gene data show CDR1 as SGDLS and CDR2 as YYNGEE. The CDR3 runs 14 residues. CDR3 sequence reads: CASSPRLGGTEAFF. CDR3 in DNA: TGTGCCAGCAGCCCACGTCTAGGCGGCACTGAAGCTTTCTTT.

The chain employs TRBV6-2 or TRBV6-3 and TRBJ2-1; no definite D call. The CDR3 has 12 residues. Trimming pared 6 bases from V and 8 bases from J, leaving 11 bases between. Germline V gene sequence: CDR1 MNHEY, CDR2 SVGEGT. The CDR3 loop reads CASSSVSDEQFF. CDR3 nucleotide sequence: TGTGCCAGCAGCTCTGTCTCCGATGAGCAGTTCTTC.

This chain connects TRBV6-1 to TRBJ2-4; weak D call: TRBD1 (5 bases). This CDR3 region has 15 residues. Per germline, CDR1 MNHNS and CDR2 SASEGT. Trimming shortened V by 3 bases and J by 4 bases, and 13 bases separated the two germline ends. In nucleotides, the CDR3 is TGTGCCAGCAGTGACCGGAGTAGGGGAAAAAACATTCAGTACTTC. Protein sequence: CASSDRSRGKNIQYF.

This clone was recorded only once. The chain couples TRBV18 to TRBJ2-5; 8 nucleotides align to TRBD1. The CDR3 has 14 residues. Germline V gives CDR1 KGHSH, CDR2 LQKENI. V lost 4 bases to trimming and J lost 7 bases; unmatched junction nucleotides: 8. The CDR3 loop reads CASSRGQDQGTQYF. The CDR3 nucleotides are TGTGCCAGCTCACGGGGACAGGACCAGGGGACCCAGTACTTC.

V is TRBV6-5 and J is TRBJ2-7, with D possibly TRBD2 on 6 matching bases. CDR1 is MNHEY, CDR2 SVGAGI, per germline. The CDR3 totals 15 residues. V lost 0 bases and J lost 2, with 11 bases in between. CDR3 sequence: CASSYSAGPAYEQYF. The CDR3 DNA is TGTGCCAGCAGTTACTCGGCGGGACCCGCCTACGAGCAGTACTTC.

The sample holds one count of this clone. V usage is TRBV6-4 and J usage is TRBJ2-1, with 13 bases aligning to TRBD2. Per germline, CDR1 MRHNA and CDR2 SNTAGT. This CDR3 spans 16 amino acids. J gave up 9 bases and V 6 bases, and 11 bases lay outside the gene matches. CDR3 nucleotides: TGTGCCAGCAGCGACCAGACTAGCGGGAGGAACGGTGAGCAGTTCTTC. Translating it yields CASSDQTSGRNGEQFF.

This clone was seen just once. The V gene is TRBV7-6, the J gene TRBJ1-4, with a possible D match to TRBD1 (6 bases). Germline V gives CDR1 SGHVS, CDR2 FNYEAQ. The CDR3 has 14 residues. V lost 5 bases and J 4 bases, leaving 11 bases between the germline ends. As DNA, the CDR3 is TGTGCCAGCAGCCCCGGACAGTTTAATGAAAAACTGTTTTTT. It yields the protein CASSPGQFNEKLFF.

This chain links TRBV9 with TRBJ1-2; 7 positions match TRBD1. The CDR3 has 14 residues. The J segment lost 8 bases and the V segment lost 3 bases, leaving 10 bases of the junction unmatched. Germline loops: CDR1 SGDLS, CDR2 YYNGEE. This chain's CDR3 is CASSERTGAGGYTF. Written as DNA, the CDR3 is TGTGCCAGCAGCGAACGAACAGGGGCTGGGGGCTACACCTTC. The variable domain in full, completed from reference TRBV9 and TRBJ1-2, reads DSGVTQTPKHLITATGQRVTLRCSPRSGDLSVYWYQQSLDQGLQFLIQYYNGEERAKGNILERFSAQQFPDLHSELNLSSLELGDSALYFCASSERTGAGGYTFGSGTRLTVV.

The gene calls are TRBV19 and TRBJ2-1; 7 bases fit TRBD2. The CDR3 is 15 residues long. Germline lookup yields CDR1 LNHDA and CDR2 SQIVND (reference sequence). Germline trimming cut 3 bases from V and 7 bases from J; bases unmatched to any gene: 9. The CDR3 sequence is CASSMSGRELNEQFF. Written as DNA, the CDR3 is TGTGCCAGTAGTATGAGTGGGCGGGAGTTAAATGAGCAGTTCTTC.

The genes are TRBV11-2 and TRBJ2-7, with D uncertain. Germline-derived CDR1 and CDR2 are SGHAT and FQNNGV. Trimming shortened V by 0 bases and J by 3 bases, and 6 bases separated the two germline ends. The CDR3 is made up of 13 amino acids. The CDR3 region has the DNA TGTGCCAGCAGCTTAGATCGTCGCTACGAGCAGTACTTC. Amino acids: CASSLDRRYEQYF.

The chain recombines TRBV11-2 with TRBJ2-5, with 7 bases that match TRBD2. The junction had 4 bases not matched to a gene; V was cut back by 8 bases and J by 1 base. In germline, CDR1 is SGHAT, CDR2 FQNNGV. The CDR3 sequence is 13 residues long. CDR3 region: CASARGSQETQYF. Here the CDR3 DNA reads TGTGCCAGCGCCCGCGGGAGCCAAGAGACCCAGTACTTC.